This note documents a single T cell receptor beta chain sequence. The source of the sample is a study of blood T cell repertoires in COVID-19. Overall study context: Acute and convalescent COVID-19 specimens originated in the United States, Italy and Spain. Sources were T cells, B-cell-depleted T cells, or PBMCs; the material itself was cDNA or gDNA.

In the original workflow: Using reference gene primer amplification, nucleated cell counts were estimated. Here immunoSEQ multiplex PCR was the method, and the copy in TCRdb shows in-frame clones only, minus some. That table furnishes V, J and clone size, whereas the DNA furnished D and trimming. The sample includes some 300,000 clones, around 89% seen only once; the top ten take roughly 7%. This TCR was sampled from a woman in her thirties who had recovered from COVID-19. Material: peripheral blood.

CDR3 sequence reads: CASSRTGGRETQYF. The DNA of the CDR3 is TGTGCCAGCAGCCGAACAGGGGGACGGGAGACCCAGTACTTC. The chain employs TRBV7-9 and TRBJ2-5, with 8 bases matching TRBD1. CDR3 length: 14 residues. With V trimmed by 5 bases and J by 5 bases, 7 bases remained unmatched. Germline CDR1 and CDR2: SEHNR and FQNEAQ (reference sequence). The full variable domain, in which reference TRBV7-9 and TRBJ2-5 provide the parts outside the CDR3, is DTGVSQNPRHKITKRGQNVTFRCDPISEHNRLYWYRQTLGQGPEFLTYFQNEAQLEKSRLLSDRFSAERPKGSFSTLEIQRTEQGDSAMYLCASSRTGGRETQYFGPGTRLLVL.